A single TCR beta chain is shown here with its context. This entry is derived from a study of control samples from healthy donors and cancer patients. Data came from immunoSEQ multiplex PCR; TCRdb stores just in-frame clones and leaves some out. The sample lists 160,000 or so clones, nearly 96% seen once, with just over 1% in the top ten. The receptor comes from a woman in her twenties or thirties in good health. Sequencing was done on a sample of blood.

This CDR3 is CASSPDGQETQYF. For the CDR3, the DNA is TGTGCCAGCAGCCCGGACGGTCAAGAGACCCAGTACTTC. This sequence joins TRBV3-1 (or the pseudogene TRBV3-2) and TRBJ2-5; no firm D call. CDR3 length equals 13 residues. From germline, CDR1 is LGHDT and CDR2 YNNKEL (reference sequence). Trimming shortened V by 4 bases and J by 2 bases, and 8 bases separated the two germline ends.